Presented here are 16 T cell receptor beta chains from one specimen sequenced in a study of cytomegalovirus exposure and HLA in healthy donors. The PCR used 60 Vbeta and 13 Jbeta primers. TCRdb's table, derived via immunoSEQ multiplex PCR, lists solely in-frame clones and lacks some. Of 140,000 to 150,000 clones in the sample, 75% to 80% are singletons; the top ten hold 1.7%. Sample: PBMCs. These receptors were collected from a woman aged 25 to 39 in good health and CMV-seronegative.

This chain joins TRBV4-1 and TRBJ2-7; 14 positions match TRBD2. The CDR3 contains 15 residues. Germline CDR1 MGHRA, CDR2 YSYEKL. V trimming: 10 bases; J trimming: 0 bases; junction bases outside the gene matches: 5. In DNA, the CDR3 is TGCGCCACTCGACTAGCGGGGGGGAGCTCCTACGAGCAGTACTTC. This codes for CATRLAGGSSYEQYF.

This sequence joins TRBV5-4 and TRBJ1-2; D is unresolved. From germline, CDR1 is SGHNT and CDR2 YYREEE (reference sequence). This CDR3 is built from 13 residues. V gave up 4 bases and J gave up 4 bases, with 11 bases separating them. Here the CDR3 reads CASSVTAAYGYTF. The CDR3 DNA follows: TGTGCCAGCAGCGTGACTGCTGCCTATGGCTACACCTTC.

The J gene is TRBJ1-2, the V gene TRBV15; 11 positions match TRBD1. Germline V gene sequence: CDR1 LNHNV, CDR2 YYDKDF (reference sequence). The CDR3 is 16 residues long. J lost 5 bases, V lost 0 bases, and 5 bases had no gene match. CDR3 in DNA: TGTGCCACCAGCAGAGATCGGACAGGGGGCTTGTATGGCTACACCTTC. This encodes CATSRDRTGGLYGYTF.

This rearrangement joins TRBV6-5 to TRBJ1-1, with 10 bases lining up with TRBD1. V lost 6 bases and J lost 8; bases outside the gene matches: 0. The CDR3 is 11 amino acids. The V gene's germline CDR1 is MNHEY and CDR2 SVGAGI. The CDR3 sequence is CASRGQGEAFF. The CDR3 DNA is TGTGCCAGCAGGGGACAGGGGGAAGCTTTCTTT.

The gene calls are TRBV18 and TRBJ1-3; no firm D call. In germline, CDR1 is KGHSH, CDR2 LQKENI. V was cut by 2 bases and J by 0 bases, with 5 bases left in between. The CDR3 totals 14 residues. The CDR3 loop reads CASSPGSSGNTIYF. For the CDR3, the DNA is TGTGCCAGCTCACCAGGGAGCTCTGGAAACACCATATATTTT.

The count of this clone is one. The V gene is TRBV5-5, the J gene TRBJ1-1, with a weak D call TRBD1 (5 bases). Germline V gives CDR1 SGHKS, CDR2 YYEKEE (reference sequence). V lost 0 bases and J lost 4, with 10 bases in between. This CDR3 has 14 amino acids. CDR3 DNA: TGTGCCAGCAGCTTGGAAGGGGACTCCACTGAAGCTTTCTTT. Translation: CASSLEGDSTEAFF.

The chain is built from TRBV19 and TRBJ1-1, with D possibly TRBD1 on 6 matching bases. Germline lookup yields CDR1 LNHDA and CDR2 SQIVND (reference sequence). This CDR3 contains 14 residues. V lost 6 bases and J lost 5, with 16 bases in between. The CDR3 nucleotides are TGTGCCAGTAGAGAGGGGGGCGGGAGGACTGAAGCTTTCTTT. This encodes CASREGGGRTEAFF.

This chain connects TRBV7-8 to TRBJ1-5, with D uncertain. Germline CDR1 SGHVS, CDR2 FQNEAQ. The V end lost 1 base, the J end lost 1 base, and 11 bases lay between the germline ends. This CDR3 has 16 residues. The CDR3 loop is CASSLVEGNSNQPQHF. For the CDR3, the DNA is TGTGCCAGCAGCTTAGTTGAGGGAAACAGCAATCAGCCCCAGCATTTT. Together with reference TRBV7-8 and TRBJ1-5, the CDR3 gives the full variable domain: GAGVSQSPRYKVAKRGQDVALRCDPISGHVSLFWYQQALGQGPEFLTYFQNEAQLDKSGLPSDRFFAERPEGSVSTLKIQRTQQEDSAVYLCASSLVEGNSNQPQHFGDGTRLSIL.

The V gene is TRBV23-1, the J gene TRBJ1-1; weak D call: TRBD1 (6 bases). TRBV23-1 is an ORF, and what it does is uncertain. V dropped 0 bases and J dropped 1 base, with 12 bases sitting between them. The CDR3 consists of 16 residues. In DNA, the CDR3 is TGCGCCAGCAGTCAATCGCGGGGGACACCGAACACTGAAGCTTTCTTT. This encodes CASSQSRGTPNTEAFF.

The chain carries TRBV5-4 and TRBJ2-7; TRBD1 agrees at 7 bases. V lost 2 bases, J lost 5 bases, and 13 bases stayed unmatched. The CDR3 is made up of 16 amino acids. Germline lookup yields CDR1 SGHNT and CDR2 YYREEE (reference sequence). The CDR3 is CASSFTGASLSHEQYF. The CDR3 DNA reads TGTGCCAGCAGCTTCACAGGGGCTAGCTTGTCCCACGAGCAGTACTTC.

This clone was counted between two and nine times. The chain carries TRBV6-1 and TRBJ1-1; D not certain. The CDR3 is made up of 12 amino acids. Between the trimmed V and J ends, which lost 8 bases and 3 bases, there was a span of 10 bases. In germline, CDR1 is MNHNS, CDR2 SASEGT. The CDR3 nucleotides read TGTGCCAGCGGTGGTCGGGACACTGAAGCTTTCTTT. Protein sequence: CASGGRDTEAFF.

The DNA for the CDR3 is TGTGCCAGCAGCTGGGGACTAGCGGGGGGCTACGAGCAGTACTTC. Protein sequence: CASSWGLAGGYEQYF. This chain connects TRBV7-2 to TRBJ2-7; 15 nucleotides line up with TRBD2. Germline V lookup: CDR1 SGHTA, CDR2 FQGNSA. The CDR3 has 15 amino acids. Trimming removed 4 bases from V and 3 bases from J; junction bases left unmatched: 1.

V gene TRBV6-6 combines with J gene TRBJ1-2; D is possibly TRBD1 (5 bases). The CDR3 contains 12 residues. The germline CDR1 and CDR2 sequences are MNHNY and SVGAGI (reference sequence). V dropped 2 bases and J dropped 10 bases, with 11 bases sitting between them. This chain's CDR3 is CASSYVGLAYTF. The CDR3 DNA follows: TGTGCCAGCAGTTACGTGGGGCTGGCCTACACCTTC.

V and J are TRBV5-5 and TRBJ1-4, with unresolved D. Per germline, CDR1 SGHKS and CDR2 YYEKEE (reference sequence). The ends were cut back, 2 bases at V and 7 bases at J, with 12 bases in the middle. This CDR3 is 14 amino acids long. CDR3 sequence: CASSFMEGGEKLFF. The CDR3 DNA reads as TGTGCCAGCAGCTTCATGGAGGGTGGTGAAAAACTGTTTTTT.

This clone was counted between two and nine times. This rearrangement joins TRBV4-3 to TRBJ2-1; D might be TRBD2 (6 bases). V was shortened by 0 bases and J by 11 bases, with 11 bases between the two germline ends. The CDR3 covers 13 residues. CDR1 LGHNA and CDR2 YSLEER come from the germline V gene. This CDR3 is CASSQDWRGKQFF. The CDR3 DNA is TGCGCCAGCAGCCAAGATTGGAGGGGAAAGCAGTTCTTC.

This sequence joins TRBV6-5 and TRBJ2-6, with D hard to call. The CDR3 is 13 residues long. Per germline, CDR1 MNHEY and CDR2 SVGAGI. V shed 6 bases and J shed 1 base, with 4 bases lying between them. The CDR3 loop reads CASRQSGANVLTF. CDR3 sequence (DNA): TGTGCCAGCAGACAATCTGGGGCCAACGTCCTGACTTTC.